This T cell receptor (beta chain) was documented in a study of monozygotic twins with inflammatory bowel disease. The CDR3 consists of 16 residues. Germline CDR1 and CDR2: MNHEY and SMNVEV (reference sequence). Following a re-call of the 5' RACE reads, TCRdb has one entry per CDR3 protein and lacks DNA. The sample includes some 210,000 distinct CDR3 sequences. This clonotype originated in a human donor with ulcerative colitis or Crohn's disease, or a healthy co-twin of an affected twin (not recorded which). This chain uses TRBV27 with TRBJ1-4; TCRdb gives TRBD1 as the D gene, but with no DNA this cannot be confirmed. The specimen sequenced was blood. CDR3: CASSLTLRGLIRKLFF.